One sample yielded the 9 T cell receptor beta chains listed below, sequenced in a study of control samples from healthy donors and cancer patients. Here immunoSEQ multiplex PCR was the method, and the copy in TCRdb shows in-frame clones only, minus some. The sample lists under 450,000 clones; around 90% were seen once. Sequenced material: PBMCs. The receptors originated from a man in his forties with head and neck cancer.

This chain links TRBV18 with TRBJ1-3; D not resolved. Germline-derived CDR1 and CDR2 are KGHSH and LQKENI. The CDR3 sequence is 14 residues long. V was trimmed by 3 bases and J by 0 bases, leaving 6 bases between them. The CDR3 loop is CASSPGSSGNTIYF. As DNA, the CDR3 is TGTGCCAGCTCACCGGGGTCCTCTGGAAACACCATATATTTT.

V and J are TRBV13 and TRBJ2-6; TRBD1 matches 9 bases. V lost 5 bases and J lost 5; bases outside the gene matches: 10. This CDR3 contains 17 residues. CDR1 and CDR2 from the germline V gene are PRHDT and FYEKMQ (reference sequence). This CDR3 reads CASSAGTGSVRANVLTF. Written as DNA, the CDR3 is TGTGCCAGCAGCGCCGGGACAGGGTCGGTTAGGGCCAACGTCCTGACTTTC.

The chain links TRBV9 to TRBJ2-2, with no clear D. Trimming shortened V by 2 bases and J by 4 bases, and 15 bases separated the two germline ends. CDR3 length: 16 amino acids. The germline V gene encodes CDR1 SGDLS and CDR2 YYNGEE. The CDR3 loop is CASSVSSYRGTGELFF. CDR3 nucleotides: TGTGCCAGCAGCGTCAGTTCGTATCGCGGCACCGGGGAGCTGTTTTTT.

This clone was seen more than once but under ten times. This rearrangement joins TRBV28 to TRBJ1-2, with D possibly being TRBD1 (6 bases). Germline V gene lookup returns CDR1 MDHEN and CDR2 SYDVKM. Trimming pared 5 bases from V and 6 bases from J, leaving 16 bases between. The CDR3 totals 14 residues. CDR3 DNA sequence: TGTGCCAGCAGTGTACCGGGACAAAGCAATGGCTACACCTTC. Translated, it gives CASSVPGQSNGYTF.

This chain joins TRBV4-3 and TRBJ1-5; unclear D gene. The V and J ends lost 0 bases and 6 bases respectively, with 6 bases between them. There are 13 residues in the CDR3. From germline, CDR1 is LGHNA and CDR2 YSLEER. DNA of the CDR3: TGCGCCAGCAGCCAAGAATTCGGTCAGCCCCAGCATTTT. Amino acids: CASSQEFGQPQHF.

The CDR3 sequence: CASSLDRAASNQPQHF. CDR3 sequence (DNA): TGTGCCAGCAGCTTAGATCGGGCGGCAAGCAATCAGCCCCAGCATTTT. V usage is TRBV7-2 and J usage is TRBJ1-5; D is uncertain. Trimming left V 1 base short and J 1 base short, with 11 bases between. The CDR3 is 16 residues long. CDR1 SGHTA and CDR2 FQGNSA come from the germline V gene.

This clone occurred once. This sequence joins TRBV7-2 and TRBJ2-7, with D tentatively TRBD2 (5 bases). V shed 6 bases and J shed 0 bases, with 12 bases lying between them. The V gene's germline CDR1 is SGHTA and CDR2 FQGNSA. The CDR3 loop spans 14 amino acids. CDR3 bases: TGTGCCAGCAGTCCCCCCCGGGGCTCCTACGAGCAGTACTTC. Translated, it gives CASSPPRGSYEQYF.

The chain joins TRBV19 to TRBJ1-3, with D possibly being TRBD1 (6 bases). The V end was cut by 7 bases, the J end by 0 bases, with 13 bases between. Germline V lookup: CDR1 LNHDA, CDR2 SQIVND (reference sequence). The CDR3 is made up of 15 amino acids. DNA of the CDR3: TGTGCCAGTATAGGACAGCTGAGCTCTGGAAACACCATATATTTT. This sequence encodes CASIGQLSSGNTIYF.

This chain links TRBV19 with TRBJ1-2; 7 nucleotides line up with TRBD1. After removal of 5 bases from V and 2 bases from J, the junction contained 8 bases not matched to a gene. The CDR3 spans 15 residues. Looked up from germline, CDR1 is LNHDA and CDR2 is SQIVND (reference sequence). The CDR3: CASSSPGTANYGYTF. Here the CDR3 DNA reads TGTGCCAGTAGTTCACCCGGGACAGCGAACTATGGCTACACCTTC.